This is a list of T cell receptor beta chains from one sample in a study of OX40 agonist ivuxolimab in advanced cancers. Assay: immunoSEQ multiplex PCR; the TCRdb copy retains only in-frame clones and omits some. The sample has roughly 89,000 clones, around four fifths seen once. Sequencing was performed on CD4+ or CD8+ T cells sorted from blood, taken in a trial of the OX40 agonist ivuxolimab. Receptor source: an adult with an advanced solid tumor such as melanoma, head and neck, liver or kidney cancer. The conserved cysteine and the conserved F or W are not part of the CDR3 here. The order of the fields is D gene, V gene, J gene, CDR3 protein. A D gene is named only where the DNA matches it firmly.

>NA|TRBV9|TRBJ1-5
ASSASGTEDQPQH
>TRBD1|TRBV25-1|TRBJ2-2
ASTPRGTGTGELF
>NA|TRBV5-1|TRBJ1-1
ASSQAPTATEAF
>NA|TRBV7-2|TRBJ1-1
ASSLRYVNTEAF
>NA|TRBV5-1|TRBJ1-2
ASSSPRGYT
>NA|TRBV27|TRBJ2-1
ASSTALRTHRDNEQF
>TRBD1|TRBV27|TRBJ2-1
ASSLSSFSTGVYNEQF
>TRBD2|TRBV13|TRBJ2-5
ASSSGLATETQY
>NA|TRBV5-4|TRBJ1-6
ASSQSYNSPLH
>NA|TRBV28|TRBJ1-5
ASGLWDQPQH
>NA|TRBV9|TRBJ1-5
AARGFGGWFSNQPQH
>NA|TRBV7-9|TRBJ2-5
ASSHGQGGRMETQY
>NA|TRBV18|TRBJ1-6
ASSPRTPMDSPLH
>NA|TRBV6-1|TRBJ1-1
ASSEPRERPAF
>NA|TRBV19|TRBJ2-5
ASSIRGAEETQY
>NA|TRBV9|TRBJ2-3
ASSEGTGDTQY
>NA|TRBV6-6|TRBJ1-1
ASSYRRQNTEAF
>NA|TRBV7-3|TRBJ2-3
ASSLSEYGTQY
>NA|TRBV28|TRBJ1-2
ASSPPETRVYGYT
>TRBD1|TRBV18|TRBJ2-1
ASSSRGQGAYNEQF
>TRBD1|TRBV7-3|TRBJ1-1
ASSLNTNRGTEAF
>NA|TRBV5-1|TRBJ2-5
ASSLAYGAETQY
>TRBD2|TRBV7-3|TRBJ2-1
ASSPVPPGRGFNNEQF
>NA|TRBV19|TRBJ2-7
ASSTGQLYEQY
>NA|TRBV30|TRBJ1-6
ARQSSYNSPLH
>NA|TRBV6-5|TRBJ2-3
ASSYGYGGPDTQY
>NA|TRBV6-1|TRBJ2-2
ASSDWGNANTGELF
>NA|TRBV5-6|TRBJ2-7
ASSLGGGTYEQY
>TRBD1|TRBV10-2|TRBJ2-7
ASTPGQPSYEQY
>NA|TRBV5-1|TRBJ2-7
ASSYGGTYEQY
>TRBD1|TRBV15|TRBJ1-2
ATSRDQTGVYGYT
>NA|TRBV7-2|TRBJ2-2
ASSNRRDRTGELF
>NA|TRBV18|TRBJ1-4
ASSPMQVEKLF
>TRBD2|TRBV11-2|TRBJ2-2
ASSLRLAGTGELF
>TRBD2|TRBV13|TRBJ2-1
ASSLGAGAYNEQF
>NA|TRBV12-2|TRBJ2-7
ASRLSVHYEQY
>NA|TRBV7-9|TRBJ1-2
ASSSRYYGYT
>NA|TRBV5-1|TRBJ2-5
ASRLGGGETQY
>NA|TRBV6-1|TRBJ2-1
ASSEEVGYPYNEQF
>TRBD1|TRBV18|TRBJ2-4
ASSPMTGSQNIQY
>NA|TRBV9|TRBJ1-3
ASSVEGAGNTIY
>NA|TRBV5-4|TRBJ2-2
ASSWDLANTGELF
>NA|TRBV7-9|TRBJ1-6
ASSWGDLNNSPLH
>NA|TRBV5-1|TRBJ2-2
ASSLGSYANTGELF
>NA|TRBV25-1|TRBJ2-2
ASSDGTDNTGELF
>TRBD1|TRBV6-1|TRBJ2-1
ASSARTGLAQF
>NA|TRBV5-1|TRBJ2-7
ASSLEDYSYEQY
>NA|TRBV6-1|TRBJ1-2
ASRGRGGVGYT
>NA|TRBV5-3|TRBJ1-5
ARSPSNEDRSPNQPQH
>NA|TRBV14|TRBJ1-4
ASSQHSGAREKLF
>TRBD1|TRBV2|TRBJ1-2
ASSQDRAYGYT
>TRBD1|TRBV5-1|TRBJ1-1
ASSEGRGRSTEAF
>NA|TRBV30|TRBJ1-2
AWIPDRANYGYT
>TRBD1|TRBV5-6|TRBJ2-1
ASSPPGQGAEVEQF
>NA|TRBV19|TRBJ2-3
ASSLGTPSTDTQY
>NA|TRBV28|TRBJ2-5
ASSLAGQNLETQY
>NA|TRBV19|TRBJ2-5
ASSIDPQETQY